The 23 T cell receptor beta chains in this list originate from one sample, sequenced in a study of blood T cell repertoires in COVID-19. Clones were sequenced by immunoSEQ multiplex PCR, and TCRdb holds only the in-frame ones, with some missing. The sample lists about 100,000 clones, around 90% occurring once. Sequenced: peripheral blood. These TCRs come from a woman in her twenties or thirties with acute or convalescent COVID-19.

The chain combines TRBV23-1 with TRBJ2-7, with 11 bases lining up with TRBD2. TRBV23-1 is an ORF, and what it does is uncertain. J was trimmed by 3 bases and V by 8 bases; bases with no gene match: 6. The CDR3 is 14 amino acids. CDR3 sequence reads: CASGRTSGRYEQYF. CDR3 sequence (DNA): TGCGCCAGCGGGCGGACTAGCGGGCGCTACGAGCAGTACTTC.

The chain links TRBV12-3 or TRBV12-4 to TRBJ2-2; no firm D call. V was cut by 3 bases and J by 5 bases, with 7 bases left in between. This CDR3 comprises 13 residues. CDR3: CASSLWSTGELFF. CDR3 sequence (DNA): TGTGCCAGCAGTTTGTGGAGTACCGGGGAGCTGTTTTTT.

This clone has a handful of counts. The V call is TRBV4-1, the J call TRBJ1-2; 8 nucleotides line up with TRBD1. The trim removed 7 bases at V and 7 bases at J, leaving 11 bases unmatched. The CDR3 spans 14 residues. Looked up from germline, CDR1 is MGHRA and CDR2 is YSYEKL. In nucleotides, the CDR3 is TGCGCCAGCAATAATGGACAGGGAGGCGCTGGCTACACCTTC. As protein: CASNNGQGGAGYTF.

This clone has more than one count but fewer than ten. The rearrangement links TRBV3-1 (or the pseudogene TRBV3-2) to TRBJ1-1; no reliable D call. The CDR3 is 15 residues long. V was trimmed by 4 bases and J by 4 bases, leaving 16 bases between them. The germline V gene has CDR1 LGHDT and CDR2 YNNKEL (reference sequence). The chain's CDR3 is CASSRAGLGSTEAFF. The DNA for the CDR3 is TGTGCCAGCAGCCGAGCGGGCCTCGGGAGCACTGAAGCTTTCTTT.

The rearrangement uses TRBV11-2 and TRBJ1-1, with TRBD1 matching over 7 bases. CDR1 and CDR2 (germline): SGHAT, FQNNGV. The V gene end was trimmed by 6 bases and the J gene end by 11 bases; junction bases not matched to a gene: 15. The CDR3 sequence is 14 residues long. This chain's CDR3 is CASRSLSATGRAFF. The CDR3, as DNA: TGTGCCAGCAGATCACTTTCGGCGACAGGGCGGGCTTTCTTT.

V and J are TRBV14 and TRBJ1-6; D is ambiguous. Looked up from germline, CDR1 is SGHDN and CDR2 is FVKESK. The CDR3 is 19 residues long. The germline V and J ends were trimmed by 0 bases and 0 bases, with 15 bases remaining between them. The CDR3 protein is CASSQDPGSLSSYNSPLHF. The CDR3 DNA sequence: TGTGCCAGCAGCCAAGATCCGGGATCTCTGAGCTCCTATAATTCACCCCTCCACTTT.

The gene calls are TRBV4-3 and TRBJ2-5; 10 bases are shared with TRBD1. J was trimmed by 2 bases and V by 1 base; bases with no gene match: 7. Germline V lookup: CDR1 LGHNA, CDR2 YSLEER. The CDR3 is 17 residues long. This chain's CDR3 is CASSQGLPGQGQETQYF. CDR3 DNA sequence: TGCGCCAGCAGCCAAGGACTGCCGGGACAGGGGCAAGAGACCCAGTACTTC.

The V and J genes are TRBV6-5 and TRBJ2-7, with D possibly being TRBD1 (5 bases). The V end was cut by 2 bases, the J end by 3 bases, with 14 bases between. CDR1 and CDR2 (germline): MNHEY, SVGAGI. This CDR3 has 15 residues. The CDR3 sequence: CASSYVPGSLYEQYF. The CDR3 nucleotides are TGTGCCAGCAGTTACGTCCCAGGGTCCCTCTACGAGCAGTACTTC.

The chain's CDR3 is CASRDRGPGRASGANVLTF. For the CDR3, the DNA is TGTGCCAGCAGGGACAGGGGCCCAGGGCGGGCCTCGGGGGCCAACGTCCTGACTTTC. V usage is TRBV3-1 (or the pseudogene TRBV3-2) and J usage is TRBJ2-6; 9 nucleotides line up with TRBD1. Germline CDR1 LGHDT, CDR2 YNNKEL (reference sequence). V lost 6 bases to trimming and J lost 4 bases; unmatched junction nucleotides: 16. This CDR3 spans 19 amino acids.

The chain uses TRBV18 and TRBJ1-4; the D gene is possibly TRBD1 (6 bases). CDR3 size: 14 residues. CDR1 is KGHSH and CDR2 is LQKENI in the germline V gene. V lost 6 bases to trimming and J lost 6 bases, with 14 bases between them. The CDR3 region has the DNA TGTGCCAGCTCCGAACAGGGATTCTATGAAAAACTGTTTTTT. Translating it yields CASSEQGFYEKLFF.

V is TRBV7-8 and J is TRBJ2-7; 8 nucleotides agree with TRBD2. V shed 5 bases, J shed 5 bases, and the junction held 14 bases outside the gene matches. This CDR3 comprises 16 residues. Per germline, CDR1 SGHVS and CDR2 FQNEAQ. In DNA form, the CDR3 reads TGTGCCAGCAGCCCCCTCTGGAGCGGGAGCGTGAACGAGCAGTACTTC. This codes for CASSPLWSGSVNEQYF.

CDR3 region: CASSDTGETQYF. CDR3 nucleotides: TGTGCCAGCAGTGACACAGGGGAGACCCAGTACTTC. The chain carries TRBV6-1 and TRBJ2-5, with D possibly matching TRBD1 (6 bases). This CDR3 spans 12 amino acids. The germline CDR1 and CDR2 sequences are MNHNS and SASEGT. The V and J ends lost 3 bases and 5 bases respectively, with 7 bases between them.

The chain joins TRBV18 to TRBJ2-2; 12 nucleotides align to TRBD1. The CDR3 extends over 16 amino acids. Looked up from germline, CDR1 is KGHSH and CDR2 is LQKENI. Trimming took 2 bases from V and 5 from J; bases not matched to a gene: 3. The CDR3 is CASSPEGQGATGELFF. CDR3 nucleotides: TGTGCCAGCTCACCAGAGGGACAGGGGGCGACCGGGGAGCTGTTTTTT.

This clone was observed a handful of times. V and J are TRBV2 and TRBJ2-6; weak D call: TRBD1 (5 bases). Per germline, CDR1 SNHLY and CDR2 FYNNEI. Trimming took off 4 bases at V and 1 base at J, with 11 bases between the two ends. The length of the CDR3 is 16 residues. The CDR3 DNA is TGTGCCAGCAGTGGGGTCAGGGCATCTGGGGCCAACGTCCTGACTTTC. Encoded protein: CASSGVRASGANVLTF. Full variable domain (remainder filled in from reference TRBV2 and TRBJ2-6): EPEVTQTPSHQVTQMGQEVILRCVPISNHLYFYWYRQILGQKVEFLVSFYNNEISEKSEIFDDQFSVERPDGSNFTLKIRSTKLEDSAMYFCASSGVRASGANVLTFGAGSRLTVL.

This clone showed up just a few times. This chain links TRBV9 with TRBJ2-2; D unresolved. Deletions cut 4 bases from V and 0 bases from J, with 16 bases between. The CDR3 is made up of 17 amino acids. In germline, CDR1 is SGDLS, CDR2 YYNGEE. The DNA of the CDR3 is TGTGCCAGCAGCCTAAAAGACTTACTCTCGAACACCGGGGAGCTGTTTTTT. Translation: CASSLKDLLSNTGELFF.

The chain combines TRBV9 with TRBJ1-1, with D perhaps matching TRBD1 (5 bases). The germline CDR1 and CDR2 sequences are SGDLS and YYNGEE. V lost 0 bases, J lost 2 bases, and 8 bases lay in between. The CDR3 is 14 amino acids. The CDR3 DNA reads TGTGCCAGCAGCGTAGGTGACAGAAACACTGAAGCTTTCTTT. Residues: CASSVGDRNTEAFF. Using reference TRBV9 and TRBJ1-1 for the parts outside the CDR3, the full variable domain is DSGVTQTPKHLITATGQRVTLRCSPRSGDLSVYWYQQSLDQGLQFLIQYYNGEERAKGNILERFSAQQFPDLHSELNLSSLELGDSALYFCASSVGDRNTEAFFGQGTRLTVV.

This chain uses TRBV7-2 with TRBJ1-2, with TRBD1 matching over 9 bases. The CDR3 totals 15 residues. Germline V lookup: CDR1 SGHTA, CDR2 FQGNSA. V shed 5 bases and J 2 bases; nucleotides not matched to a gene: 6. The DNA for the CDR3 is TGTGCCAGCAGCGGGGGACAGGGAATGAACTATGGCTACACCTTC. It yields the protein CASSGGQGMNYGYTF.

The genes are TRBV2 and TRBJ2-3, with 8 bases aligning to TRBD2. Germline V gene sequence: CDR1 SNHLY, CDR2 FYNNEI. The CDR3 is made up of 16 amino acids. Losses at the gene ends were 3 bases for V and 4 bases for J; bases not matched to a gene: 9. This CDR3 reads CASSEPGLVSPDTQYF. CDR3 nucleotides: TGTGCCAGCAGTGAGCCGGGACTAGTCAGCCCAGATACGCAGTATTTT.

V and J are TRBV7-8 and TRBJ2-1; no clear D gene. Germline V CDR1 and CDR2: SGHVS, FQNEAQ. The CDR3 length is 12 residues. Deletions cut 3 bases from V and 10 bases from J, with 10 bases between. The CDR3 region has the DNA TGTGCCAGCAGCTTCCCCGAGGTCGAGCAGTTCTTC. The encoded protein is CASSFPEVEQFF.

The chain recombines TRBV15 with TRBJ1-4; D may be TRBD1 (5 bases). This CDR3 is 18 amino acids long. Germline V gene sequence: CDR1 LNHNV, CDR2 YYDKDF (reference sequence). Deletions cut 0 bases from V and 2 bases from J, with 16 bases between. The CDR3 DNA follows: TGTGCCACCAGCAGAGAGCAGGGTGGGGCTGTCACTAATGAAAAACTGTTTTTT. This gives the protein CATSREQGGAVTNEKLFF.

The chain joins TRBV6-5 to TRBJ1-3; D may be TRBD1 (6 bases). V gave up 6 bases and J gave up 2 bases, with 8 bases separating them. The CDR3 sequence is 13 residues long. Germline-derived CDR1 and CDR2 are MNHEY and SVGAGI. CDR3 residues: CASRPGAGNTIYF. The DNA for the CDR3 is TGTGCCAGCAGGCCAGGGGCTGGAAACACCATATATTTT.

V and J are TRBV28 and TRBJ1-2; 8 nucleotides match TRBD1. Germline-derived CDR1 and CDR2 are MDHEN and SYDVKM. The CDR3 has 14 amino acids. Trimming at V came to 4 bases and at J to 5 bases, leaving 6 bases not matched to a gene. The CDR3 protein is CASSSPGQGYGYTF. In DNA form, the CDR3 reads TGTGCCAGCAGTTCCCCCGGACAGGGTTATGGCTACACCTTC.

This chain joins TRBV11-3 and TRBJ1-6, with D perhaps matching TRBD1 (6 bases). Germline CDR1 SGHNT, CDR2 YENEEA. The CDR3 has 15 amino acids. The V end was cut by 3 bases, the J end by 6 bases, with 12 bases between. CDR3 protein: CASSFRRTANSPLHF. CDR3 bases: TGTGCCAGCAGCTTTCGTCGGACAGCTAATTCACCCCTCCACTTT. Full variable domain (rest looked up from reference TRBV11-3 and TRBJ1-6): EAGVVQSPRYKIIEKKQPVAFWCNPISGHNTLYWYLQNLGQGPELLIRYENEEAVDDSQLPKDRFSAERLKGVDSTLKIQPAELGDSAVYLCASSFRRTANSPLHFGNGTRLTVT.